This T cell receptor beta chain originates from a study of blood T cell repertoires in COVID-19. Study-level background: Collection of acute and convalescent COVID-19 samples took place in the United States, Italy and Spain. PBMCs, B-cell-depleted T cells, or T cells were the source of the cDNA or gDNA that made up the material.

The germline gives CDR1 KGHSH, CDR2 LQKENI. Losses at the gene ends were 1 base for V and 0 bases for J; bases not matched to a gene: 3. The CDR3 loop spans 17 amino acids. In the original analysis: Reference gene primer amplification gave estimated nucleated cell counts. Method: immunoSEQ multiplex PCR; TCRdb's copy keeps in-frame clones and lacks some. That table is the source of V, J and clone size, and D and trimming were worked out from the DNA. The repertoire holds tens of thousands of clones, with around 75% as singletons. The sequence derives from a man older than 75 with acute or convalescent COVID-19. The rearrangement uses TRBV18 and TRBJ2-1, with TRBD2 matching 10 bases. Sequenced sample: peripheral blood. For the CDR3, the DNA is TGTGCCAGCTCACCACGGGTAGCGGGGGGCTCCTACAATGAGCAGTTCTTC. Translating it yields CASSPRVAGGSYNEQFF.